This T cell receptor (beta chain) was sequenced during a study of glioma-infiltrating T cells after dendritic cell vaccination. The primer mix had 60 V beta and 13 J beta primers. Libraries were prepared by immunoSEQ multiplex PCR; TCRdb keeps only in-frame clonotypes and omits some of them. The data hold under 100,000 clones, with about 79% observed a single time. The CDR3 totals 16 residues. Per germline, CDR1 MNHEY and CDR2 SVGAGI. The ends lost 0 bases at V and 3 bases at J; junction bases unmatched: 4. The specimen comprised blood, sampled before dendritic cell vaccination. The V gene is TRBV6-5, the J gene TRBJ2-7; the match to TRBD1 covers 11 bases. The sequence derives from a human donor with glioblastoma. CDR3 in amino acids: CASSYSWTGGIYEQYF. The CDR3 DNA reads as TGTGCCAGCAGTTACTCGTGGACAGGGGGCATCTACGAGCAGTACTTC.